This is a list of T cell receptor beta chains from one sample in a study of OX40 agonist ivuxolimab in advanced cancers. Method: immunoSEQ multiplex PCR; TCRdb's copy keeps in-frame clones and lacks some. The data show about 26,000 clones, 65% to 80% seen once. This sample comprised CD4+ or CD8+ T cells sorted from blood, obtained in a trial of the OX40 agonist ivuxolimab. These receptor sequences come from an adult with an advanced solid tumor such as melanoma, head and neck, liver or kidney cancer. Both conserved end residues are part of each CDR3. Each record gives: J gene, clone size, V gene, D gene, CDR3 DNA, CDR3 protein. D genes are given only for firm matches. Clone size, where shown, is once, few, many, or a class for clones that have expanded.

J: TRBJ2-5
size: once
V: TRBV9
D: .
DNA: TGTGCCAGCAGCGTAGGGGAACGCGGAGAGACCCAGTACTTC
CDR3: CASSVGERGETQYF

J: TRBJ1-3
size: .
V: TRBV13
D: .
DNA: TGTGCCAGCAGACTACCCGGGACAACCGGAAACACCATATATTTT
CDR3: CASRLPGTTGNTIYF

J: TRBJ2-2
size: medium-sized
V: TRBV12-5
D: .
DNA: TGTGCTAGTGGCCTGGGGGTAGCGAACACCGGGGAGCTGTTTTTT
CDR3: CASGLGVANTGELFF

J: TRBJ2-7
size: .
V: TRBV20-1
D: .
DNA: TGCAGTGCTAGAGAAGGGTACGAGCAGTACTTC
CDR3: CSAREGYEQYF

J: TRBJ1-2
size: .
V: TRBV4-3
D: TRBD1
DNA: TGCGCCAGCAGCCAAGTCGCGGGACAGGGGGATAGTGGCTACACCTTC
CDR3: CASSQVAGQGDSGYTF

J: TRBJ1-1
size: .
V: TRBV7-3
D: .
DNA: TGTGCCAGCAGCTTAAGTCCATCCGAGCAGGCTTTCTTT
CDR3: CASSLSPSEQAFF

J: TRBJ2-7
size: once
V: TRBV6-1
D: TRBD2
DNA: TGTGCCAGCAACCCTTGGGGGGGGTCCGTCTACGAGCAGTACTTC
CDR3: CASNPWGGSVYEQYF

J: TRBJ2-2
size: .
V: TRBV7-9
D: TRBD1
DNA: TGTGCCAGCAGCTCCCGGGACAGGGGCAACACCGGGGAGCTGTTTTTT
CDR3: CASSSRDRGNTGELFF

J: TRBJ2-3
size: .
V: TRBV5-4
D: .
DNA: TGTGCCAGCAGCTCCAACCTTGGGGGCAGGACAGATACGCAGTATTTT
CDR3: CASSSNLGGRTDTQYF

J: TRBJ1-1
size: .
V: TRBV5-4
D: .
DNA: TGTGCCAGCAGCGCCAGTATGAACACTGAAGCTTTCTTT
CDR3: CASSASMNTEAFF

J: TRBJ1-1
size: few
V: TRBV7-9
D: .
DNA: TGTGCCAGCAGTTATTTTGGCAGCGTGAACACTGAAGCTTTCTTT
CDR3: CASSYFGSVNTEAFF

J: TRBJ1-5
size: .
V: TRBV28
D: TRBD1
DNA: TGTGCCAGCAGGTTGACAGGGTTTGGGGGTCAGCCCCAGCATTTT
CDR3: CASRLTGFGGQPQHF

J: TRBJ1-6
size: .
V: TRBV18
D: .
DNA: TGTGCCAGCTCACCCCTCGGTCCTAGGAATTCACCCCTCCACTTT
CDR3: CASSPLGPRNSPLHF

J: TRBJ1-1
size: .
V: TRBV6-1
D: .
DNA: TGTGCCAGCAGTGGGGTCAGGGCAGAAGCTTTCTTT
CDR3: CASSGVRAEAFF

J: TRBJ1-1
size: .
V: TRBV2
D: .
DNA: TGTGCCAGCACTGAAGGGGAATTGAACACTGAAGCTTTCTTT
CDR3: CASTEGELNTEAFF